What follows are 2 T cell receptor beta chains derived from one specimen sequenced in a study of a mutant IDH1 vaccine in newly diagnosed glioma. Time point meaning: week 23, last vaccination. A 20-mer mutant IDH1 peptide at 300 ug was injected subcutaneously with topical imiquimod. This table comes from immunoSEQ multiplex PCR, and its TCRdb copy is limited to in-frame clones, with some not included. The sample lists around 60,000 clones; about 88% were seen once. Which antigens these TCRs recognize remains unknown. This material consisted of PBMCs, taken from a glioma patient whose treatment included an IDH1 peptide vaccine. Source of these receptors: a man aged 25 to 40 with glioma.

This chain connects TRBV28 to TRBJ2-5; TRBD2 matches at 9 bases. The germline V gene encodes CDR1 MDHEN and CDR2 SYDVKM. The CDR3 runs 16 residues. The V segment lost 7 bases and the J segment 4 bases; nucleotides outside the gene matches: 13. The CDR3 loop is CASTLGGAGGSETQYF. CDR3 nucleotides: TGTGCCAGCACCCTAGGTGGAGCGGGGGGTTCAGAGACCCAGTACTTC.

The V and J genes are TRBV2 and TRBJ1-3, with 8 bases lining up with TRBD1. V gave up 6 bases and J gave up 3 bases; unmatched junction bases: 10. The CDR3 length is 16 residues. Germline V gene lookup returns CDR1 SNHLY and CDR2 FYNNEI. CDR3 protein: CASRRITGGSGNTIYF. The CDR3 DNA sequence: TGTGCCAGCAGGCGGATTACAGGGGGAAGTGGAAACACCATATATTTT.